This is a list of T cell receptor beta chains from one sample in a study of shared T cell receptors in the human thymus. TCRdb's table, derived via immunoSEQ multiplex PCR, lists solely in-frame clones and lacks some. The repertoire includes about 660,000 clones, roughly 90% of them detected once, and 0.01% sits in the top ten. These data are also associated with another study on human thymus T cells.

The source material was thymocytes. These receptors all stem from a boy in the first two years of life with a congenital heart defect. The CDR3 runs from the conserved cysteine through the conserved F or W. Fields, in order: CDR3 length, V gene, CDR3 protein.

cdr3_length: 13
v_call: TRBV30
cdr3_aa: CAWSTGYTDTQYF

cdr3_length: 17
v_call: TRBV7-9
cdr3_aa: CASSSSLAGGPRETQYF

cdr3_length: 11
v_call: TRBV20-1
cdr3_aa: CSASEYNEQFF

cdr3_length: 14
v_call: TRBV14
cdr3_aa: CASSQPGLPYEQYF

cdr3_length: 13
v_call: TRBV5-6
cdr3_aa: CASSLQGVSEAFF

cdr3_length: 13
v_call: TRBV7-9
cdr3_aa: CASTLQGKSEQYF

cdr3_length: 15
v_call: TRBV4-1
cdr3_aa: CASSQAHMEGGELFF

cdr3_length: 15
v_call: TRBV5-1
cdr3_aa: CASTGTSGGSYEQYF

cdr3_length: 18
v_call: TRBV5-5
cdr3_aa: CASSLQVPGRGPSYEQYF

cdr3_length: 14
v_call: TRBV6-1
cdr3_aa: CATPEEGAGEPQHF

cdr3_length: 18
v_call: TRBV12-5
cdr3_aa: CASGLVTEGGTFTYEQYF